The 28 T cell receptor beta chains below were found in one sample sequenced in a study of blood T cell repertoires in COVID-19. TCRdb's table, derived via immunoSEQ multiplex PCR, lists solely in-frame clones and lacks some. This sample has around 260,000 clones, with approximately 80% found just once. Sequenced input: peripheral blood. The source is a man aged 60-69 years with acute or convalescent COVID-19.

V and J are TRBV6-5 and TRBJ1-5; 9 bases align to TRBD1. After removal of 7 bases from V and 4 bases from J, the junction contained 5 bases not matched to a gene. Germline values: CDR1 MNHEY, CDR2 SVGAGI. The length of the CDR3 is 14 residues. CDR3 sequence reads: CASTPGQGNQPQHF. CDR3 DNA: TGTGCCAGCACCCCAGGACAGGGGAATCAGCCCCAGCATTTT.

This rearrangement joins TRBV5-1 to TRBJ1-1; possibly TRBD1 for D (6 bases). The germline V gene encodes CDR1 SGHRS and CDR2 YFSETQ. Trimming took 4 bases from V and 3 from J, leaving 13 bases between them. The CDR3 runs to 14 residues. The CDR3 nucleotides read TGCGCCAGCAGCCGCCCAGGGGTGGACACTGAAGCTTTCTTT. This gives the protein CASSRPGVDTEAFF.

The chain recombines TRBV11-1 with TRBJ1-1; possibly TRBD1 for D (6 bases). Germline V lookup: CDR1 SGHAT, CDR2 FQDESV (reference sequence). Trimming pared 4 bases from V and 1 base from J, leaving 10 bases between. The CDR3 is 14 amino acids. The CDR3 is CASSSDRTNTEAFF. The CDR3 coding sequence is TGTGCCAGCAGCTCAGACAGGACGAACACTGAAGCTTTCTTT.

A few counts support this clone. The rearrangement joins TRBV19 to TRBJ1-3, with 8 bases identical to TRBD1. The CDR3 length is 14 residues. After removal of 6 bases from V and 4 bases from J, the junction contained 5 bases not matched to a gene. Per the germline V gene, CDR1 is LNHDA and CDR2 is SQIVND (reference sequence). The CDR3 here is CASRTTGAGNTIYF. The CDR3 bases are TGTGCCAGTAGAACGACAGGGGCAGGAAACACCATATATTTT.

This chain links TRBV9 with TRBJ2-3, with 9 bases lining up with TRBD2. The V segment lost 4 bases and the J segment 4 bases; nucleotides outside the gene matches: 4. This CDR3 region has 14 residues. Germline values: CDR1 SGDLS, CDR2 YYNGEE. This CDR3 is CASSLRGGADTQYF. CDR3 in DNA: TGTGCCAGCAGCCTCCGCGGGGGGGCAGATACGCAGTATTTT.

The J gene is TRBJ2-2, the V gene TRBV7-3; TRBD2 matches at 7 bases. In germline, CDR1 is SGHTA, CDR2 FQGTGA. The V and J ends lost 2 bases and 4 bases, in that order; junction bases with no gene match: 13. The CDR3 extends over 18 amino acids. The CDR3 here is CASSLLRYGGSTTGELFF. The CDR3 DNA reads TGTGCCAGCAGCTTACTTCGCTACGGCGGGAGTACCACCGGGGAGCTGTTTTTT.

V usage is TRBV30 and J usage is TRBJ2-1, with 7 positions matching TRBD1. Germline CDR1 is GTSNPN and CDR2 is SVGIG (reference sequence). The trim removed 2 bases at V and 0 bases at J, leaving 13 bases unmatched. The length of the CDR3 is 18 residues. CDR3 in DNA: TGTGCCTGGAGTAGCCGACCGGGACAGAGGAACTCCTACAATGAGCAGTTCTTC. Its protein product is CAWSSRPGQRNSYNEQFF. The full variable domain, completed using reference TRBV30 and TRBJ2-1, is SQTIHQWPATLVQPVGSPLSLECTVEGTSNPNLYWYRQAAGRGLQLLFYSVGIGQISSEVPQNLSASRPQDRQFILSSKKLLLSDSGFYLCAWSSRPGQRNSYNEQFFGPGTRLTVL.

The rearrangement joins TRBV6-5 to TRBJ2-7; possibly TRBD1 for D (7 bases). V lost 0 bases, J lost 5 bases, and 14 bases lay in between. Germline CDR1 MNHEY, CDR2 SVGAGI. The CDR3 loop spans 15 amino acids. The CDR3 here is CASSYSNRGGDEQYF. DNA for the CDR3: TGTGCCAGCAGTTACTCGAACAGGGGAGGCGACGAGCAGTACTTC.

The CDR3 DNA is TGTGCCAGCAGCCAAGGGCGGGAACAGACCCAGTACTTC. Amino acids: CASSQGREQTQYF. The chain is built from TRBV7-2 and TRBJ2-5; D is perhaps TRBD2 (6 bases). The CDR3 length is 13 residues. Looked up from germline, CDR1 is SGHTA and CDR2 is FQGNSA. V gave up 5 bases and J gave up 6 bases, with 13 bases separating them.

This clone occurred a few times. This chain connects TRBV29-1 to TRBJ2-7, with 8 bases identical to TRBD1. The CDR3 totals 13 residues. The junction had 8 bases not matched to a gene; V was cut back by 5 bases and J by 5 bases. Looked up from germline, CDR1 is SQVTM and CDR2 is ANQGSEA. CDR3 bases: TGCAGCGTTCGGACAGGGACTCGGGACGAGCAGTACTTC. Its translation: CSVRTGTRDEQYF.

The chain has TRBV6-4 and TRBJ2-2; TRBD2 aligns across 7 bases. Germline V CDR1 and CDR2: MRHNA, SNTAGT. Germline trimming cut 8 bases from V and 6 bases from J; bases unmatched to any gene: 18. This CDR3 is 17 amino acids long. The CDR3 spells CASASETSFNPAGELFF. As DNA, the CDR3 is TGTGCCAGCGCTTCTGAGACTAGCTTTAACCCAGCCGGGGAGCTGTTTTTT.

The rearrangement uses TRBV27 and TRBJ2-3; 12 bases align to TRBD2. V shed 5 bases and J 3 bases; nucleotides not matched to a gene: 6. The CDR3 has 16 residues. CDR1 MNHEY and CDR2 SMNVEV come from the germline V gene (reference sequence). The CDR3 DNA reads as TGTGCCAGCAGTACTCTGACTAGCGGGAGTACAGATACGCAGTATTTT. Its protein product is CASSTLTSGSTDTQYF.

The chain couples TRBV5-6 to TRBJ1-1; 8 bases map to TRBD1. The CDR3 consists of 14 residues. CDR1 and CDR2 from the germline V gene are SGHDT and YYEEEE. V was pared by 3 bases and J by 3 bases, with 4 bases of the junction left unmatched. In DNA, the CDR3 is TGTGCCAGCAGCTCACAGGGGGGGTACACTGAAGCTTTCTTT. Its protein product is CASSSQGGYTEAFF.

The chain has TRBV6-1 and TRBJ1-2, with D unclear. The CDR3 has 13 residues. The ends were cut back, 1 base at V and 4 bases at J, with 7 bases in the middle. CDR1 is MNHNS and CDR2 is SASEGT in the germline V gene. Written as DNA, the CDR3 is TGTGCCAGCAGTGAAGGGGCTACCTATGGCTACACCTTC. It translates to CASSEGATYGYTF.

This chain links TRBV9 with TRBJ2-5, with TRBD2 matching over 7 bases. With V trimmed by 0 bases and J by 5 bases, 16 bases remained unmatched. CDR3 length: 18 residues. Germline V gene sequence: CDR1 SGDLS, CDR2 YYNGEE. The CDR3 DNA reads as TGTGCCAGCAGCGTAGCTTCGGCTAGCGGATTCCCGGGGGAGACCCAGTACTTC. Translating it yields CASSVASASGFPGETQYF. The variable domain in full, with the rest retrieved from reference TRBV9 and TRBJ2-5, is DSGVTQTPKHLITATGQRVTLRCSPRSGDLSVYWYQQSLDQGLQFLIQYYNGEERAKGNILERFSAQQFPDLHSELNLSSLELGDSALYFCASSVASASGFPGETQYFGPGTRLLVL.

CDR3 sequence reads: CASSAPGVYEQYF. The CDR3, as DNA: TGTGCCAGCAGTGCCCCCGGAGTCTACGAGCAGTACTTC. The chain uses TRBV12-3 or TRBV12-4 and TRBJ2-7; D gene unclear. Trimming took 5 bases from V and 3 from J, leaving 11 bases between them. The CDR3 is 13 residues long.

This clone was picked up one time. The CDR3 bases are TGTGCCAGCAGCAAAGGGGGGGTTACGGGGACTAACTATGGCTACACCTTC. It yields the protein CASSKGGVTGTNYGYTF. This chain joins TRBV5-4 and TRBJ1-2, with a weak D call TRBD1 (6 bases). The V end lost 4 bases, the J end lost 0 bases, and 19 bases lay between the germline ends. Germline V lookup: CDR1 SGHNT, CDR2 YYREEE (reference sequence). The CDR3 length is 17 residues.

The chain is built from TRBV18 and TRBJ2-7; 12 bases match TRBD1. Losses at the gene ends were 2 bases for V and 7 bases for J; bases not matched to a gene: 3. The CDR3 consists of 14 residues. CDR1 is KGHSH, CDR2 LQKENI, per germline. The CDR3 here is CASSPGTGGLEQYF. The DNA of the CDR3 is TGTGCCAGCTCACCAGGGACAGGGGGCTTGGAGCAGTACTTC.

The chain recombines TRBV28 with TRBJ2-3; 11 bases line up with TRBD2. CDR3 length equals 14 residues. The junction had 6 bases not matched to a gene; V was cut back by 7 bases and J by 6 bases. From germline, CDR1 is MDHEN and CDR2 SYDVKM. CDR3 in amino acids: CASTGLAVMDTQYF. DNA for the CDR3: TGTGCCAGCACGGGACTAGCGGTAATGGATACGCAGTATTTT.

CDR3 sequence: CASSELAGDQETQYF. As DNA, the CDR3 is TGTGCCAGCAGTGAACTAGCGGGAGACCAAGAGACCCAGTACTTC. This chain joins TRBV6-4 and TRBJ2-5; TRBD2 aligns across 11 bases. CDR3 size: 15 residues. V dropped 3 bases and J dropped 0; count of bases not matched to a gene: 0. The V gene's germline CDR1 is MRHNA and CDR2 SNTAGT.

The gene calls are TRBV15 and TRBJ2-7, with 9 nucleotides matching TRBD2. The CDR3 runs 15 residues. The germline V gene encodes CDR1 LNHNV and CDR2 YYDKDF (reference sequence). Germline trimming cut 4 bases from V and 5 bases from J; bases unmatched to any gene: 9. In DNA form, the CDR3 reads TGTGCCACCAGCACACTCGGGACTAGCTTAGACGAGCAGTACTTC. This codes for CATSTLGTSLDEQYF. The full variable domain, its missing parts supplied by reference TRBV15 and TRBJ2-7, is DAMVIQNPRYQVTQFGKPVTLSCSQTLNHNVMYWYQQKSSQAPKLLFHYYDKDFNNEADTPDNFQSRRPNTSFCFLDIRSPGLGDTAMYLCATSTLGTSLDEQYFGPGTRLTVT.

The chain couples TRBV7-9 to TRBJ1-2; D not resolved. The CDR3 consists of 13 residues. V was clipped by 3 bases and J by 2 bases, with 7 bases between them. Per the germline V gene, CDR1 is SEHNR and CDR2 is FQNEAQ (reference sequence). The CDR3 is CASSFNQNYGYTF. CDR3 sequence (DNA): TGTGCCAGCAGCTTCAATCAGAACTATGGCTACACCTTC.

The CDR3 DNA is TGTGCCAGCAGCCCCTACAGGGCTGCCAACTATGGCTACACCTTC. Its translation is CASSPYRAANYGYTF. This chain uses TRBV7-2 with TRBJ1-2, with D tentatively TRBD1 (6 bases). The CDR3 totals 15 residues. Trimming cost V 5 bases and J 2 bases, with 15 bases left between them. Germline assignment: CDR1 SGHTA and CDR2 FQGNSA.

This chain's CDR3 is CASSQDALDRGGYGYTF. CDR3 nucleotides: TGCGCCAGCAGCCAAGATGCCCTGGACAGGGGTGGATATGGCTACACCTTC. V gene TRBV4-1 combines with J gene TRBJ1-2, with TRBD1 identical over 9 bases. With V trimmed by 0 bases and J by 5 bases, 10 bases remained unmatched. CDR3 length: 17 residues. Germline lookup yields CDR1 MGHRA and CDR2 YSYEKL.

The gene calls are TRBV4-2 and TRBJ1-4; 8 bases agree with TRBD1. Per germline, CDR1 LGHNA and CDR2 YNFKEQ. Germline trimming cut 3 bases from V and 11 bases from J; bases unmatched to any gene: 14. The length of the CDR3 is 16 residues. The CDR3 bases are TGTGCCAGCAGCCATTTGGACAGGGATGAGGGGGGGAAACTGTTTTTT. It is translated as CASSHLDRDEGGKLFF.

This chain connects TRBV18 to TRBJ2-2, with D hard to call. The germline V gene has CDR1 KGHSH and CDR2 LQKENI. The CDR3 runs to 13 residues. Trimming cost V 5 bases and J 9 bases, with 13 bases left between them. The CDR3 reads CASSSQASWELFF. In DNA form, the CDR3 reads TGTGCCAGCTCATCTCAGGCAAGCTGGGAGCTGTTTTTT.

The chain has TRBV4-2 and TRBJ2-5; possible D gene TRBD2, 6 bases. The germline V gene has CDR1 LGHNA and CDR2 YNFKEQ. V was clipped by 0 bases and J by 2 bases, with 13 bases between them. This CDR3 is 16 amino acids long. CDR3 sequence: CASSQEAGGVQETQYF. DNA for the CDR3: TGTGCCAGCAGCCAAGAGGCCGGGGGAGTTCAAGAGACCCAGTACTTC.

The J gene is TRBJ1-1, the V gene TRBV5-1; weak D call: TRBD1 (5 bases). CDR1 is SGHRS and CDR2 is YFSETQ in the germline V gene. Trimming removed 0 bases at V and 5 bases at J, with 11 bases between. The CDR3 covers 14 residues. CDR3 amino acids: CASSLGGQRTEAFF. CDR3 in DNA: TGCGCCAGCAGCTTGGGGGGCCAAAGGACTGAAGCTTTCTTT.